This T cell receptor (beta chain) stems from a study of T cell responses to AZD1222 COVID-19 vaccine. General study findings and limits: The donors showed a predominance of white British ancestry and of females, with possible underestimation of clonal diversity. Researchers took repertoire samples only after the peak T cell response had come.

Here immunoSEQ multiplex PCR was the method, and the copy in TCRdb shows in-frame clones only, minus some. Among just under 90,000 clones listed, around 88% were seen once. To note about this clone: Its antigen remains unknown.

The germline V gene has CDR1 SGHVS and CDR2 FQNEAQ. V was trimmed by 4 bases and J by 10 bases, leaving 11 bases between them. The CDR3 is made up of 13 amino acids. This chain links TRBV7-8 with TRBJ1-6, with D uncertain. This TCR derives from an adult in good health. Sequenced material: peripheral blood, taken on day 0 of MenACWY control vaccination. CDR3 region: CASSSHNGSPLHF. In nucleotides, the CDR3 is TGTGCCAGCAGCTCGCACAATGGGTCACCCCTCCACTTT.